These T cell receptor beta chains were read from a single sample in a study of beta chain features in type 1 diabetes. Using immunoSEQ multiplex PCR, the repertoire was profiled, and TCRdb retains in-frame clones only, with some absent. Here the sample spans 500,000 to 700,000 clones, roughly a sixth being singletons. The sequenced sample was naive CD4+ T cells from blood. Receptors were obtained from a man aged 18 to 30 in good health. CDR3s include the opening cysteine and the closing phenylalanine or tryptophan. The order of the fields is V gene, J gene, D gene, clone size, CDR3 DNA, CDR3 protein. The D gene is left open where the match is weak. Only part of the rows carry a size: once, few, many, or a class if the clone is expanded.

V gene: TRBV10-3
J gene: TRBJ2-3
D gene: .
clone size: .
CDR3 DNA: TGTGCCATCAGTGAAACCGAAGATACGCAGTATTTT
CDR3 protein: CAISETEDTQYF

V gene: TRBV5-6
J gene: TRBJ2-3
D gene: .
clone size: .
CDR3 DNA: TGTGCCAGCAGCTTAGTCACAGATACGCAGTATTTT
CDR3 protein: CASSLVTDTQYF

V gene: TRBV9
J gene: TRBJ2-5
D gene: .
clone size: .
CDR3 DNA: TGTGCCAGCAGCGTAGCACCTTCGTTACTGGAGACCCAGTACTTC
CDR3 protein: CASSVAPSLLETQYF

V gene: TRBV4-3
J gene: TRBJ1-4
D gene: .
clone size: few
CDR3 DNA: TGCGCCAGCAGCCACCCCCTTCGGGGCCGCTATGAAAAACTGTTTTTT
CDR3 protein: CASSHPLRGRYEKLFF

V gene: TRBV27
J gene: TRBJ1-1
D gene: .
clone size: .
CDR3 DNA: TGTGCCAGCAGTTTCCGGGGGAGAGGAACTGAAGCTTTCTTT
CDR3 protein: CASSFRGRGTEAFF

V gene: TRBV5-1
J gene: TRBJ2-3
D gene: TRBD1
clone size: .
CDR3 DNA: TGCGCCAGCAGCATCGGGACAGGGGGTCAAGATACGCAGTATTTT
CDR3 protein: CASSIGTGGQDTQYF

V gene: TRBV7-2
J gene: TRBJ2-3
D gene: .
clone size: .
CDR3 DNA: TGTGCCAGCAGCGTTTTACCGGGAAGGACAGATACGCAGTATTTT
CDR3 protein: CASSVLPGRTDTQYF

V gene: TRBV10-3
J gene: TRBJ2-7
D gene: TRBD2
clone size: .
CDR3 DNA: TGTGCCATCAGTGACCCATTAAGCAGACTAGCGGACCTAAGTGGGCAGTACTTC
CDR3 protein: CAISDPLSRLADLSGQYF

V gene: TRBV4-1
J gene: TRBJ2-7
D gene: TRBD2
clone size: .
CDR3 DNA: TGCGCCAGCAGCTTTCCGGGAGCGGGGGCGCGGGAGCAGTACTTC
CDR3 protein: CASSFPGAGAREQYF

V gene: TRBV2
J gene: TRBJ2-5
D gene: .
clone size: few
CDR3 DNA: TGTGCCAGCAGCGAAGGGACCCCAAGATGGATGGTCCAGTACTTC
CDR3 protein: CASSEGTPRWMVQYF

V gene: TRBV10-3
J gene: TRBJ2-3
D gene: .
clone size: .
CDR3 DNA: TGTGCCATCAGTAGTAGTAGTGGGTTGGCAGATACGCAGTATTTT
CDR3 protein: CAISSSSGLADTQYF

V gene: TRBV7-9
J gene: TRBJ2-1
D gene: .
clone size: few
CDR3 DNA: TGTGCCAGCAACGGGGTAGCGGTCTCCTACAATGAGCAGTTCTTC
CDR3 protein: CASNGVAVSYNEQFF

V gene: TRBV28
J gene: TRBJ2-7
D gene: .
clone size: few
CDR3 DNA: TGTGCCAGCAGCCAACGGACCTTCGAGCAGTACTTC
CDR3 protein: CASSQRTFEQYF

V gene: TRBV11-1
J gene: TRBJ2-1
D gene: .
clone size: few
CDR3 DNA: TGTGCCAGCAGCTTATGGTCGAGGCCCGGGGTCAGCTCCTACAATGAGCAGTTCTTC
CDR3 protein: CASSLWSRPGVSSYNEQFF

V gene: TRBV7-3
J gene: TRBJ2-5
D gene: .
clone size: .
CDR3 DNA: TGTGCCAGCAGCCCAACTTCGGGGTTTGGAGAGACCCAGTACTTC
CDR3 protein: CASSPTSGFGETQYF

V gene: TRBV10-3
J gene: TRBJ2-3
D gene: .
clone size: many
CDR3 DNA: TGTGCCATCAGGAACCGACAGCATCCAGATACGCAGTATTTT
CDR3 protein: CAIRNRQHPDTQYF

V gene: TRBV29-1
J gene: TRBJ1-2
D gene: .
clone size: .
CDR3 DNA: TGCAGCGTCCAGACAGCCTATGGCTACACCTTC
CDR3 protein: CSVQTAYGYTF

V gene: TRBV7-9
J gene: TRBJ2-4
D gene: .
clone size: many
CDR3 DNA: TGTGCCAGCAGTCCCTCCCTATTAGCCAAAAACATTCAGTACTTC
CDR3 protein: CASSPSLLAKNIQYF

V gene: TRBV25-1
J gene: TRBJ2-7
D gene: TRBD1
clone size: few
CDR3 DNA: TGTGCCAGCAGGGGAACGACAGGGAACTACGAGCAGTACTTC
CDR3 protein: CASRGTTGNYEQYF

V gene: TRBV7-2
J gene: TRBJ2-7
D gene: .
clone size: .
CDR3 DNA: TGTGCCAGCACCTCGGGGGCGAGTTGGGGCGAGCAGTACTTC
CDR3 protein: CASTSGASWGEQYF